The 19 T cell receptor beta chains listed next were all sequenced from one sample in a study of shared clonotypes between healthy human individuals (TCRdb year 2020). Library method: the immunoSEQ multiplex PCR assay. Here the immuneACCESS table is served through TCRdb, limited to in-frame sequences with V and J called. Missing clones are a known gap in these copies; in checked studies unresolved V genes cover under half, and the rest lacks a known reason. The sample includes 1.5 million to 1.9 million clones, with under 99% observed a single time. The ten largest account for roughly 0.45% of the sample. The sequenced sample was naive CD4+ T cells sorted from blood. In light of the paper, this sample's cell subset or site label describes: CD45RA+ positively selected. The receptors derive from a man aged 30 to 45 in good health.

The chain carries TRBV9 and TRBJ1-1; tentative D call: TRBD1 (5 bases). The V gene lost 3 bases and the J gene lost 3 bases, with 15 bases spanning the gap. CDR3 length equals 15 residues. Germline V gene sequence: CDR1 SGDLS, CDR2 YYNGEE. The CDR3 DNA reads TGTGCCAGCAGCGGAGGGACGGGGTGGGACACTGAAGCTTTCTTT. Residues: CASSGGTGWDTEAFF.

CDR3 region: CASIYLRGSNTEAFF. The CDR3 nucleotides read TGTGCCAGTATCTACCTCAGGGGAAGTAACACTGAAGCTTTCTTT. J is TRBJ1-1 and V is TRBV19; possible D gene TRBD1, 6 bases. The germline V gene encodes CDR1 LNHDA and CDR2 SQIVND (reference sequence). The CDR3 covers 15 residues. V lost 7 bases to trimming and J lost 2 bases, with 17 bases between them.

The V call is TRBV28, the J call TRBJ2-7; TRBD2 agrees at 11 bases. This CDR3 spans 18 amino acids. J lost 3 bases, V lost 2 bases, and 12 bases had no gene match. In germline, CDR1 is MDHEN, CDR2 SYDVKM. CDR3 protein: CASSLMLRLAGSDYEQYF. In DNA, the CDR3 is TGTGCCAGCAGTTTAATGTTGAGACTAGCGGGATCAGACTACGAGCAGTACTTC.

Of note for this clone: The sample holds other DNA sequences that translate to the same CDR3. The chain carries TRBV5-1 and TRBJ2-1, with 13 bases aligning to TRBD2. Per the germline V gene, CDR1 is SGHRS and CDR2 is YFSETQ. Unmatched junction bases numbered 1, after V lost 4 bases and J lost 3 bases. The CDR3 loop spans 15 amino acids. The CDR3 DNA is TGCGCCAGCAGCAGGACTAGCGGGAGCTACAATGAGCAGTTCTTC. The encoded protein is CASSRTSGSYNEQFF.

V gene TRBV5-6 combines with J gene TRBJ1-4; D is unresolved. Between the trimmed V and J ends, which lost 4 bases and 7 bases, there was a span of 17 bases. CDR3 length: 15 amino acids. Germline loops: CDR1 SGHDT, CDR2 YYEEEE. CDR3 loop: CASSPAKEVREKLFF. The CDR3 DNA sequence: TGTGCCAGCAGCCCCGCAAAAGAAGTTCGTGAAAAACTGTTTTTT.

J is TRBJ2-7 and V is TRBV27; D possibly matches TRBD1 or TRBD2 (6 bases each). The germline gives CDR1 MNHEY, CDR2 SMNVEV (reference sequence). Trimming took 7 bases from V and 4 from J, leaving 14 bases between them. The CDR3 totals 13 residues. Here the CDR3 reads CASTRGAGYEQYF. CDR3 in DNA: TGTGCCAGCACGAGGGGGGCTGGGTACGAGCAGTACTTC.

The chain employs TRBV6-1 and TRBJ2-4; D is undetermined. This CDR3 contains 14 residues. Germline CDR1 is MNHNS and CDR2 is SASEGT. V lost 3 bases to trimming and J lost 1 base, with 7 bases between them. CDR3 residues: CASSEPGAKNIQYF. The CDR3 region has the DNA TGTGCCAGCAGTGAGCCTGGGGCCAAAAACATTCAGTACTTC.

The V call is TRBV28, the J call TRBJ2-7, with D possibly matching TRBD2 (5 bases). CDR1 and CDR2 from the germline V gene are MDHEN and SYDVKM. Deletions cut 4 bases from V and 6 bases from J, with 13 bases between. The CDR3 consists of 13 residues. CDR3 in amino acids: CASSSALVREQYF. For the CDR3, the DNA is TGTGCCAGCAGTTCCGCACTAGTTCGCGAGCAGTACTTC.

This chain joins TRBV7-8 and TRBJ2-3; D is unresolved. Deletions cut 5 bases from V and 0 bases from J, with 18 bases between. CDR1 and CDR2 from the germline V gene are SGHVS and FQNEAQ. The CDR3 has 17 residues. The CDR3 loop reads CASSPPGGAYSTDTQYF. Written as DNA, the CDR3 is TGTGCCAGCAGCCCTCCCGGCGGAGCGTATAGCACAGATACGCAGTATTTT.

V gene TRBV5-1 combines with J gene TRBJ2-7; D assignment may be TRBD1 or TRBD2 (6 bases each). The CDR3 runs to 14 residues. CDR1 SGHRS and CDR2 YFSETQ come from the germline V gene. The V end was cut by 4 bases, the J end by 3 bases, with 14 bases between. CDR3 residues: CASSPKGGLYEQYF. The CDR3 DNA sequence: TGCGCCAGCAGCCCAAAGGGGGGACTCTACGAGCAGTACTTC.

J is TRBJ1-1 and V is TRBV7-9, with 7 bases that match TRBD1. The CDR3 consists of 14 residues. Germline V gene lookup returns CDR1 SEHNR and CDR2 FQNEAQ (reference sequence). The V and J ends lost 7 bases and 5 bases, in that order; junction bases with no gene match: 10. CDR3 amino acids: CASIKDRLTTEAFF. For the CDR3, the DNA is TGTGCCAGCATCAAGGACAGGTTAACGACTGAAGCTTTCTTT.

J is TRBJ1-5 and V is TRBV7-9; no firm D call. This CDR3 region has 16 residues. CDR1 is SEHNR, CDR2 FQNEAQ, per germline (reference sequence). V was trimmed by 5 bases and J by 0 bases, leaving 14 bases between them. This CDR3 is CASSPSGRFSNQPQHF. The CDR3 coding sequence is TGTGCCAGCAGCCCCTCTGGCAGGTTTAGCAATCAGCCCCAGCATTTT.

This clone came up once. DNA for the CDR3: TGTGCCAGCAGCCCGGGACACCTTAGCGGGCAGCCCCAGCATTTT. It is translated as CASSPGHLSGQPQHF. The rearrangement joins TRBV5-6 to TRBJ1-5, with D possibly matching TRBD1 (6 bases). The CDR3 consists of 15 residues. Trimming took off 4 bases at V and 7 bases at J, with 18 bases between the two ends. Per the germline V gene, CDR1 is SGHDT and CDR2 is YYEEEE.

The gene calls are TRBV2 and TRBJ2-3, with D possibly being TRBD1 (5 bases). CDR1 SNHLY and CDR2 FYNNEI come from the germline V gene. This CDR3 spans 14 amino acids. V lost 7 bases, J lost 6 bases, and 17 bases lay in between. The CDR3 DNA follows: TGTGCCAGCAAGGGGTGGACGGCAGGGGATACGCAGTATTTT. Translation: CASKGWTAGDTQYF.

DNA for the CDR3: TGTGCCAGCCGACGGATAGATACGCAGTATTTT. The encoded protein is CASRRIDTQYF. The V call is TRBV5-8, the J call TRBJ2-3; D is undetermined. The CDR3 spans 11 residues. The germline CDR1 and CDR2 sequences are SGHTS and YDEGEE. Between the trimmed V and J ends, which lost 7 bases and 5 bases, there was a span of 8 bases.

This chain uses TRBV5-5 with TRBJ2-3; unclear D gene. V lost 0 bases and J 2 bases, leaving 4 bases between the germline ends. Germline assignment: CDR1 SGHKS and CDR2 YYEKEE (reference sequence). CDR3 length: 13 residues. CDR3 amino acids: CASSLGTTDTQYF. In nucleotides, the CDR3 is TGTGCCAGCAGCTTGGGGACCACAGATACGCAGTATTTT.

In regard to this clone: The same CDR3 is also encoded by other DNA sequences in this sample. The chain joins TRBV5-1 to TRBJ1-2; TRBD1 matches at 10 bases. Germline trimming cut 0 bases from V and 6 bases from J; bases unmatched to any gene: 2. Germline V gives CDR1 SGHRS, CDR2 YFSETQ. This CDR3 is 14 amino acids long. CDR3 amino acids: CASSLGQGAHGYTF. In DNA, the CDR3 is TGCGCCAGCAGCTTGGGACAGGGGGCGCATGGCTACACCTTC.

The CDR3 sequence is CASSSSFSNEQFF. CDR3 nucleotide sequence: TGTGCCAGCAGCTCTAGTTTCAGCAATGAGCAGTTCTTC. The gene calls are TRBV5-4 and TRBJ2-1; the D is unclear. CDR3 length: 13 residues. Germline values: CDR1 SGHNT, CDR2 YYREEE (reference sequence). Between the trimmed V and J ends, which lost 3 bases and 6 bases, there was a span of 10 bases.

This chain joins TRBV5-1 and TRBJ2-5, with TRBD2 identical over 8 bases. CDR1 and CDR2 from the germline V gene are SGHRS and YFSETQ. The CDR3 is 17 residues long. V lost 2 bases and J lost 4; bases outside the gene matches: 13. The CDR3 DNA follows: TGCGCCAGCAGCTTTAGTAGAGCGGGAGTAGGGGGAGAGACCCAGTACTTC. As protein: CASSFSRAGVGGETQYF. The whole variable domain, filled in from reference TRBV5-1 and TRBJ2-5, reads KAGVTQTPRYLIKTRGQQVTLSCSPISGHRSVSWYQQTPGQGLQFLFEYFSETQRNKGNFPGRFSGRQFSNSRSEMNVSTLELGDSALYLCASSFSRAGVGGETQYFGPGTRLLVL.